This is a list of T cell receptor beta chains from one sample in a study of control samples from healthy donors and cancer patients. The table came from immunoSEQ multiplex PCR; TCRdb's copy has only in-frame clones and leaves some out. Among more than 150,000 clones listed, about 93% were seen once. Sequenced material: blood. These TCRs come from a man between 18 and 35 years old in good health. Each CDR3 is given with its conserved first and last residue. The D gene is left open where the match is weak. Where a row states a size, it is once, few, many or the class of an expanded clone; other rows omit it.

>TRBJ2-7|TRBD2|TRBV29-1|NA
TGCAGCGCCAAAGCGGGGACCCTCTACGAGCAGTACTTC
CSAKAGTLYEQYF
>TRBJ2-2|NA|TRBV2|NA
TGTGCCAGCAAGGGACTGGCGAACACCGGGGAGCTGTTTTTT
CASKGLANTGELFF
>TRBJ1-6|TRBD1|TRBV10-3|NA
TGTGCCATCAGTGAGTCGCCAGGGGGGACTGATTCACCCCTCCACTTT
CAISESPGGTDSPLHF
>TRBJ2-1|NA|TRBV12-3/TRBV12-4|once
TGTGCCAGCAGTTTGATGGGTGAGCAGTTCTTC
CASSLMGEQFF
>TRBJ2-3|TRBD2|TRBV10-3|NA
TGTGCCAGTAGCGGGGGCTTTAGCACAGATACGCAGTATTTT
CASSGGFSTDTQYF
>TRBJ2-2|NA|TRBV5-1|NA
TGCGCCAGCAGCTTGGGCCAACAGGGTTTCGCCGGGGAGCTGTTTTTT
CASSLGQQGFAGELFF
>TRBJ1-4|NA|TRBV27|NA
TGTGCCAGCAGTTTACTCCCAGTGGATACACTAAAACTGTTTTTT
CASSLLPVDTLKLFF
>TRBJ1-5|NA|TRBV18|NA
TGTGCCAGCTCAACAGGGTCCACTCAGCCCCAGCATTTT
CASSTGSTQPQHF
>TRBJ2-5|NA|TRBV5-8|once
TGTGCCAGCAGCTTATGGGGGCGACGGGAGACCCAGTACTTC
CASSLWGRRETQYF
>TRBJ1-3|NA|TRBV7-2|NA
TGTGCCAGCAGCCCGATACACTTCTCTGGAAACACCATATATTTT
CASSPIHFSGNTIYF
>TRBJ1-2|NA|TRBV6-5|NA
TGTGCCAGCAGTATTGGAGCAGGGCAGGGAGGCTACACCTTC
CASSIGAGQGGYTF
>TRBJ2-4|NA|TRBV30|NA
TGTGCCTGGAGCCGGGACAACGGAAACATTCAGTACTTC
CAWSRDNGNIQYF
>TRBJ1-2|NA|TRBV10-3|NA
TGTGCCATCAGTGGTTTACAGGGTAACTATGGCTACACCTTC
CAISGLQGNYGYTF
>TRBJ2-6|NA|TRBV28|NA
TGTGCCAGCAGTTTGCCCGGGGCCAACGTCCTGACTTTC
CASSLPGANVLTF
>TRBJ2-3|NA|TRBV6-5|once
TGTGCCAGCGGCCGCTTAAGCACAGATACGCAGTATTTT
CASGRLSTDTQYF